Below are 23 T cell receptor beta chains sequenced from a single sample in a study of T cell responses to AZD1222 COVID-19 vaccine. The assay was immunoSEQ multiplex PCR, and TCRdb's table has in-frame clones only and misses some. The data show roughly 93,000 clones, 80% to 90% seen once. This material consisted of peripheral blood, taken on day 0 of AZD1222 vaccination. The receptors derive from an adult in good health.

In DNA form, the CDR3 reads TGTGCCAGTAGTATAGGGGGAACAGGGAGAAATGAAAAACTGTTTTTT. Translating it yields CASSIGGTGRNEKLFF. The chain is built from TRBV19 and TRBJ1-4, with D perhaps TRBD1 (6 bases). Trimming removed 1 base at V and 5 bases at J, with 14 bases between. The CDR3 contains 16 residues. CDR1 LNHDA and CDR2 SQIVND come from the germline V gene (reference sequence).

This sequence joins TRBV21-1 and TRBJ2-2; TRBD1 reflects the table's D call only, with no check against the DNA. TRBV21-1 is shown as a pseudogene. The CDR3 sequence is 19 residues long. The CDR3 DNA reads TGTGCCAGCAGCAAACTTGGTGGAGGGGGCGGCAAGGACACCGGGGAGCTGTTTTTT. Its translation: CASSKLGGGGGKDTGELFF.

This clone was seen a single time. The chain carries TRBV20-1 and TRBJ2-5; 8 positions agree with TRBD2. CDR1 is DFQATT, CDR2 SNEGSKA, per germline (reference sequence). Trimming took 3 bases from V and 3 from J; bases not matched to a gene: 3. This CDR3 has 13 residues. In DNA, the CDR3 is TGCAGTGCTAGTAAAGCGGGGGAAGAGACCCAGTACTTC. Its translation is CSASKAGEETQYF.

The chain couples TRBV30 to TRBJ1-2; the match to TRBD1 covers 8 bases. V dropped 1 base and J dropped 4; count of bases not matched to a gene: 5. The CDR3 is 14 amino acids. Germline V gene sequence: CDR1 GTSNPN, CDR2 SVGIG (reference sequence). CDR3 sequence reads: CAWSGTGRVYGYTF. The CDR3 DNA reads TGTGCCTGGAGTGGGACAGGGAGAGTCTATGGCTACACCTTC.

The chain's CDR3 is CASSQVGLAARETQYF. The DNA for the CDR3 is TGCGCCAGCAGCCAAGTTGGACTAGCGGCTCGAGAGACCCAGTACTTC. The rearrangement links TRBV4-1 to TRBJ2-5; 10 positions match TRBD2. V was clipped by 1 base and J by 4 bases; unmatched bases: 6. The CDR3 runs 16 residues. Per germline, CDR1 MGHRA and CDR2 YSYEKL.

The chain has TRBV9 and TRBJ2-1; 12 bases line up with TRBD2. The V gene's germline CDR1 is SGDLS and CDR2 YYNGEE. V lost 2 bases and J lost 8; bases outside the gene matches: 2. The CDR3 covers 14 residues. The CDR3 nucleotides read TGTGCCAGCAGCGTTCGACTAGCGGGGGATGAGCAGTTCTTC. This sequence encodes CASSVRLAGDEQFF.

CDR3: CASSYSLKGGNYEQYF. The CDR3, as DNA: TGTGCCAGCAGTTACTCGTTGAAGGGGGGGAACTACGAGCAGTACTTC. The V gene is TRBV6-5, the J gene TRBJ2-7; D is perhaps TRBD2 (7 bases). CDR3 length: 16 residues. Deletions cut 0 bases from V and 3 bases from J, with 15 bases between. CDR1 is MNHEY and CDR2 is SVGAGI in the germline V gene.

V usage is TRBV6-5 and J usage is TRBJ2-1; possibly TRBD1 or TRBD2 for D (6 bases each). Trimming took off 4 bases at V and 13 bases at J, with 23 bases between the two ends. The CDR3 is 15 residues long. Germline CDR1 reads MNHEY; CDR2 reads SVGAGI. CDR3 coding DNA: TGTGCCAGCAGTTGGAATAGGGCCGGGGGCCTTACACAGTTCTTC. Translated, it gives CASSWNRAGGLTQFF.

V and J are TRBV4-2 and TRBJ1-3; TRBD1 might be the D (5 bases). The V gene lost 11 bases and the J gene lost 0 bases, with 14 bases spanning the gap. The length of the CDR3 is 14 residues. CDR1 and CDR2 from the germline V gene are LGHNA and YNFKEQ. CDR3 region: CASTRGDSGNTIYF. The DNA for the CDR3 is TGTGCCTCCACCCGAGGGGACTCTGGAAACACCATATATTTT.

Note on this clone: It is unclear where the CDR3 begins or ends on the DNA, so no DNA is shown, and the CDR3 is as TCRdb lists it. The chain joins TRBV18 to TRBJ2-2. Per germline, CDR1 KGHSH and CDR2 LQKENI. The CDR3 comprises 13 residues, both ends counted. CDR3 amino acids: CASSRRAGGELFF.

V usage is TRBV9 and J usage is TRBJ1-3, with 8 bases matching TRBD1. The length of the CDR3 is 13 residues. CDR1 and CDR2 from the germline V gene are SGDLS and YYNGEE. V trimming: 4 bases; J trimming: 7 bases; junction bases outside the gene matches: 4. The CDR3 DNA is TGTGCCAGCAGCCCCTGGACAGGGAACACCATATATTTT. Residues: CASSPWTGNTIYF.

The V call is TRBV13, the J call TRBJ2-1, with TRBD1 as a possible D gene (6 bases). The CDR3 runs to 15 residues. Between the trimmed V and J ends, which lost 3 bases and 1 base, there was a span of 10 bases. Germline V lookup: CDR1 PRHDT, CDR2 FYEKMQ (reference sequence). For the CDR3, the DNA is TGTGCCAGCAGCTTTTCACAGGGTTCCTACAATGAGCAGTTCTTC. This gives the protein CASSFSQGSYNEQFF.

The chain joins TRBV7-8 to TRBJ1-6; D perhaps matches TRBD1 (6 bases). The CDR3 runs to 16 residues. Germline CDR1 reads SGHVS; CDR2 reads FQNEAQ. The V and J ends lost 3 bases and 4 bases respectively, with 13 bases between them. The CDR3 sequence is CASSLGAGWYNSPLHF. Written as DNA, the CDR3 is TGTGCCAGCAGCTTGGGGGCAGGATGGTATAATTCACCCCTCCACTTT.

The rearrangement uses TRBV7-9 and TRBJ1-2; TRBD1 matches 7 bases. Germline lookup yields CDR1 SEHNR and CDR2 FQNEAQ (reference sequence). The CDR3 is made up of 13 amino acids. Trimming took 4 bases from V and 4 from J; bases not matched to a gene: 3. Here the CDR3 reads CASSSGQAYGYTF. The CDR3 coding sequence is TGTGCCAGCAGCTCCGGACAGGCCTATGGCTACACCTTC.

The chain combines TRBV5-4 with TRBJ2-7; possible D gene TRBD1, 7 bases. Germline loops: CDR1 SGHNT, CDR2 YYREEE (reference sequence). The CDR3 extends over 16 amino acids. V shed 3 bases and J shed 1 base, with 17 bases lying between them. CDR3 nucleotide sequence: TGTGCCAGCAGCTGGGGGGACAGCGAGAAATCCTACGAGCAGTACTTC. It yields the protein CASSWGDSEKSYEQYF.

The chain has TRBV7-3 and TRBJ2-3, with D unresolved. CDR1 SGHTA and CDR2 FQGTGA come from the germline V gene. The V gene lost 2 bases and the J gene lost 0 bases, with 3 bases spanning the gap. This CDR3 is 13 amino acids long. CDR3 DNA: TGTGCCAGCAGCTTAGACAGCACAGATACGCAGTATTTT. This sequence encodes CASSLDSTDTQYF.

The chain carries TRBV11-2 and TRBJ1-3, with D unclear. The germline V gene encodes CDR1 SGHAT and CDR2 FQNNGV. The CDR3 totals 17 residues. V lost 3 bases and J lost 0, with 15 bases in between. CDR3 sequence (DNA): TGTGCCAGCAGCTTCCTTGGCTTCACCAGCTCTGGAAACACCATATATTTT. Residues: CASSFLGFTSSGNTIYF.

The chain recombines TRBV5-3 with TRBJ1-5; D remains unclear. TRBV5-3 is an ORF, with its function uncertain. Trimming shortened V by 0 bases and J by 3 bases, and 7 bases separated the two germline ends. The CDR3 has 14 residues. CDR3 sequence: CARSLGQVNQPQHF. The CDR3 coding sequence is TGTGCCAGAAGCTTGGGCCAGGTCAATCAGCCCCAGCATTTT.

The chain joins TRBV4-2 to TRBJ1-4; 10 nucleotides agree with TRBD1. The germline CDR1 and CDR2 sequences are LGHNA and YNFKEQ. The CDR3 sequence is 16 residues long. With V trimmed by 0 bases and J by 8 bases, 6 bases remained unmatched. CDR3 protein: CASSQDLRTGGEKLFF. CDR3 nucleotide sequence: TGTGCCAGCAGCCAAGATCTGAGGACAGGGGGGGAAAAACTGTTTTTT.

The CDR3 loop reads CASSVGGAGTDTQYF. CDR3 sequence (DNA): TGTGCCAGCAGCGTAGGCGGGGCAGGGACAGATACGCAGTATTTT. The chain joins TRBV9 to TRBJ2-3, with D perhaps TRBD2 (6 bases). Germline V gene data show CDR1 as SGDLS and CDR2 as YYNGEE. The V and J ends lost 0 bases and 3 bases respectively, with 11 bases between them. The CDR3 extends over 15 amino acids.

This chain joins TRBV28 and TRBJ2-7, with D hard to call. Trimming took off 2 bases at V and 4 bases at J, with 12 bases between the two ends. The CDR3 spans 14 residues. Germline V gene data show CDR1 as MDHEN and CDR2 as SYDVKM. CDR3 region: CASSLKVTAYEQYF. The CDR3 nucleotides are TGTGCCAGCAGTTTAAAAGTTACTGCGTACGAGCAGTACTTC.

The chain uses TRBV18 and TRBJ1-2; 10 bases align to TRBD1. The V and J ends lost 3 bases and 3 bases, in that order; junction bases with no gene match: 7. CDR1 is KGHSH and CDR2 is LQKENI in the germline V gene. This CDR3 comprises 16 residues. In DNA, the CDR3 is TGTGCCAGCTCACCGACAGGGGGCGCGGGGCACTATGGCTACACCTTC. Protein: CASSPTGGAGHYGYTF.

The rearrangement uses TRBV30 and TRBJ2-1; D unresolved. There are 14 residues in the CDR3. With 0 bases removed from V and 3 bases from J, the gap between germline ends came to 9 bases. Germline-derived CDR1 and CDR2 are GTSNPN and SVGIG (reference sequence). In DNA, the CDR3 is TGTGCCTGGAGTGTACAGCTTTTCTACAATGAGCAGTTCTTC. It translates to CAWSVQLFYNEQFF.